This passage covers 31 T cell receptor beta chains from one sample sequenced in a study of T cells in Graves' hyperthyroidism and ophthalmopathy. RNA transcripts were the template for amplifying TCR beta CDR3 regions. HTBI primers were employed in a first-round RT-PCR of the TCR CDR3. TCRdb independently ran MiXCR on the multiplex PCR reads; one entry per CDR3 protein. The sample has some 400,000 distinct CDR3 sequences; around 13% are singletons. The sample was blood. The source of these receptors is a woman aged 55-75 years with Graves' hyperthyroidism.

This clonotype was seen ten or more times. The chain joins TRBV4-1 to TRBJ1-2; TRBD1 is a possible D gene (5 bases). CDR1 MGHRA and CDR2 YSYEKL come from the germline V gene. The CDR3 spans 15 residues. Trimming shortened V by 4 bases and J by 4 bases, and 16 bases separated the two germline ends. CDR3 DNA sequence: TGCGCCAGCAGCCCCTCGTTGGGGGAGATCTATGGCTACACCTTC. Translated, it gives CASSPSLGEIYGYTF.

This clonotype showed up many times. This sequence joins TRBV24-1 and TRBJ1-2; TRBD1 aligns across 7 bases. Looked up from germline, CDR1 is KGHDR and CDR2 is SFDVKD. Trimming took 4 bases from V and 6 from J; bases not matched to a gene: 10. The CDR3 runs to 15 residues. The CDR3 spells CATSDPRQGGNGYTF. CDR3 sequence (DNA): TGTGCCACCAGTGACCCTAGACAGGGCGGAAATGGCTACACCTTC.

This clonotype occurred many times. The chain has TRBV20-1 and TRBJ1-2; 9 nucleotides align to TRBD1. This CDR3 region has 14 residues. Germline-derived CDR1 and CDR2 are DFQATT and SNEGSKA (reference sequence). With V trimmed by 6 bases and J by 5 bases, 10 bases remained unmatched. The chain's CDR3 is CSAFGQGRLYGYTF. CDR3 bases: TGCAGTGCATTTGGACAGGGGCGACTTTATGGCTACACCTTC.

This clonotype was seen a few times. The gene calls are TRBV6-1 and TRBJ1-4; D not certain. The V gene lost 3 bases and the J gene lost 4 bases, with 12 bases spanning the gap. Germline CDR1 reads MNHNS; CDR2 reads SASEGT. The CDR3 runs to 15 residues. CDR3 bases: TGTGCCAGCAGTGACGCCTCCGTATATAATGAAAAACTGTTTTTT. This codes for CASSDASVYNEKLFF.

This clonotype was detected many times. V and J are TRBV11-1 and TRBJ2-1, with TRBD2 matching 8 bases. In germline, CDR1 is SGHAT, CDR2 FQDESV (reference sequence). The V segment lost 5 bases and the J segment 4 bases; nucleotides outside the gene matches: 10. The CDR3 loop spans 16 amino acids. The CDR3 sequence is CASSLLGSGRYNEQFF. The CDR3 DNA is TGTGCCAGCAGCCTCCTTGGGAGCGGGAGATACAATGAGCAGTTCTTC.

This clonotype was seen only a few times. J is TRBJ2-2 and V is TRBV7-2; 9 bases are a match to TRBD2. CDR3 length equals 16 residues. Trimming at V came to 4 bases and at J to 0 bases, leaving 3 bases not matched to a gene. The germline V gene has CDR1 SGHTA and CDR2 FQGNSA. CDR3 nucleotides: TGTGCCAGCAGCTCCGTAGCGGGAGCGAACACCGGGGAGCTGTTTTTT. The encoded protein is CASSSVAGANTGELFF.

In its sample, this clonotype was seen many times. This chain links TRBV7-9 with TRBJ2-1; 9 nucleotides match TRBD2. This CDR3 contains 14 residues. V dropped 11 bases and J dropped 7; count of bases not matched to a gene: 12. From germline, CDR1 is SEHNR and CDR2 FQNEAQ (reference sequence). CDR3 DNA sequence: TGTGCCGGAGGAGGGCGGGAGGGTACGAATGAGCAGTTCTTC. Its protein product is CAGGGREGTNEQFF.

This clonotype has ten or more counts. J is TRBJ1-1 and V is TRBV29-1; a possible D gene is TRBD1 (5 bases). CDR1 is SQVTM and CDR2 is ANQGSEA in the germline V gene. The CDR3 is 14 amino acids. Trimming left V 0 bases short and J 4 bases short, with 12 bases between. CDR3 coding DNA: TGCAGCGTTGAAGAGACCGGGGCCCGCACTGAAGCTTTCTTT. Translated: CSVEETGARTEAFF.

This clonotype was observed at least ten times. The chain recombines TRBV6-2 or TRBV6-3 with TRBJ1-1, with D unresolved. V was cut by 9 bases and J by 1 base, with 9 bases left in between. The CDR3 length is 12 residues. The germline V gene encodes CDR1 MNHEY and CDR2 SVGEGT. CDR3 DNA: TGTGCCAGTCAGACACAGAACACTGAAGCTTTCTTT. Translating it yields CASQTQNTEAFF.

The chain recombines TRBV25-1 with TRBJ2-2; 8 bases line up with TRBD1. The germline V gene encodes CDR1 MGHDK and CDR2 SYGVNS. This CDR3 has 17 residues. Trimming took 3 bases from V and 2 from J; bases not matched to a gene: 8. The CDR3 DNA reads as TGTGCCAGCAGTGATCTCACAGGGGGGATAAACACCGGGGAGCTGTTTTTT. Protein: CASSDLTGGINTGELFF.

This clonotype showed up many times. V usage is TRBV4-1 and J usage is TRBJ2-5; perhaps TRBD2 as D (6 bases). Trimming stripped 3 bases from V and 5 bases from J, with 13 bases between. Germline CDR1 reads MGHRA; CDR2 reads YSYEKL. CDR3 length: 14 residues. The CDR3 DNA is TGCGCCAGCAGCCAGGAGGGGAGTGTGGAGACCCAGTACTTC. Translation gives CASSQEGSVETQYF.

V and J are TRBV27 and TRBJ2-1, with 10 bases lining up with TRBD2. CDR1 and CDR2 (germline): MNHEY, SMNVEV (reference sequence). V trimming: 7 bases; J trimming: 8 bases; junction bases outside the gene matches: 8. This CDR3 comprises 14 residues. CDR3 sequence: CASTDASGRDEQFF. CDR3 nucleotide sequence: TGTGCCAGCACTGATGCTAGCGGGAGAGATGAGCAGTTCTTC.

The chain uses TRBV11-2 and TRBJ2-1; no definite D call. CDR1 is SGHAT, CDR2 FQNNGV, per germline. Trimming shortened V by 3 bases and J by 0 bases, and 12 bases separated the two germline ends. The CDR3 extends over 16 amino acids. The CDR3 DNA follows: TGTGCCAGCAGCTTTGGCTCCTCTAGCTCCTACAATGAGCAGTTCTTC. This sequence encodes CASSFGSSSSYNEQFF. Supplemented by reference TRBV11-2 and TRBJ2-1, the full variable domain reads EAGVAQSPRYKIIEKRQSVAFWCNPISGHATLYWYQQILGQGPKLLIQFQNNGVVDDSQLPKDRFSAERLKGVDSTLKIQPAKLEDSAVYLCASSFGSSSSYNEQFFGPGTRLTVL.

In the case of this clonotype: With a much larger clone just one base away, this may be a read error. The chain recombines TRBV12-3 or TRBV12-4 with TRBJ1-1, with D perhaps TRBD1 (5 bases). Trimming removed 3 bases at V and 1 base at J, with 12 bases between. The CDR3 spans 15 residues. The CDR3 reads CASSFSPGSNTEAFF. CDR3 bases: TGTGCCAGCAGTTTTTCGCCAGGGTCGAACACTGAAGCTTTCTTT.

In this sample, this clonotype turned up a few times. The chain has TRBV6-1 and TRBJ1-5; tentatively, D is TRBD1 (6 bases). This CDR3 has 14 amino acids. Germline CDR1 reads MNHNS; CDR2 reads SASEGT. Trimming took 6 bases from V and 11 from J, leaving 20 bases between them. This CDR3 is CASSNTGRLGAQHF. The CDR3 bases are TGTGCCAGCAGCAACACAGGGAGGTTGGGGGCCCAGCATTTT.

Many counts were recorded for this clonotype. CDR3 coding DNA: TGTGCCAGCAGTTTCAACCCCGGACAGTCCTACGAGCAGTACTTC. As protein: CASSFNPGQSYEQYF. The genes are TRBV2 and TRBJ2-7; D may be TRBD1 (6 bases). CDR1 SNHLY and CDR2 FYNNEI come from the germline V gene. V was pared by 5 bases and J by 1 base, with 15 bases between. CDR3 length: 15 amino acids. Complete variable domain (other parts from reference TRBV2 and TRBJ2-7): EPEVTQTPSHQVTQMGQEVILRCVPISNHLYFYWYRQILGQKVEFLVSFYNNEISEKSEIFDDQFSVERPDGSNFTLKIRSTKLEDSAMYFCASSFNPGQSYEQYFGPGTRLTVT.

This clonotype has ten or more counts. The chain has TRBV6-5 and TRBJ1-1; a possible D gene is TRBD1 (6 bases). V shed 2 bases and J shed 3 bases, with 10 bases lying between them. The CDR3 totals 14 residues. The germline CDR1 and CDR2 sequences are MNHEY and SVGAGI. CDR3 region: CASSYPGAYTEAFF. The CDR3 DNA sequence: TGTGCCAGCAGTTACCCGGGGGCTTACACTGAAGCTTTCTTT.

There are many counts of this clonotype. This sequence joins TRBV19 and TRBJ2-3; a possible D gene is TRBD1 (5 bases). V lost 5 bases and J 4 bases, leaving 13 bases between the germline ends. CDR1 LNHDA and CDR2 SQIVND come from the germline V gene (reference sequence). This CDR3 contains 14 residues. The CDR3 loop is CASSGQQGADTQYF. The CDR3 DNA is TGTGCCAGTAGTGGGCAACAAGGGGCAGATACGCAGTATTTT.

There are many counts of this clonotype. The V gene is TRBV6-1, the J gene TRBJ2-7; possibly TRBD2 for D (7 bases). Trimming stripped 6 bases from V and 0 bases from J, with 12 bases between. Germline V gene data show CDR1 as MNHNS and CDR2 as SASEGT. This CDR3 contains 14 residues. CDR3 in DNA: TGTGCCAGCAGCCCGGGGGGCACCTCCTACGAGCAGTACTTC. Encoded protein: CASSPGGTSYEQYF.

This clonotype appeared a few times. The chain joins TRBV10-1 to TRBJ2-5; D uncertain. From germline, CDR1 is WNHNN and CDR2 SYGVQD (reference sequence). Trimming cost V 2 bases and J 4 bases, with 8 bases left between them. This CDR3 spans 13 amino acids. The DNA for the CDR3 is TGCGCCAGCAGTGAGGGGCCCGCAGAGACCCAGTACTTC. It encodes CASSEGPAETQYF.

The genes are TRBV12-3 or TRBV12-4 and TRBJ1-2; no firm D call. This CDR3 comprises 14 residues. Trimming removed 4 bases at V and 8 bases at J, with 17 bases between. CDR3 residues: CASSSQTGVEGYTF. DNA of the CDR3: TGTGCCAGCAGTTCCCAGACGGGCGTCGAGGGCTACACCTTC.

This clonotype was seen many times. This sequence joins TRBV10-3 and TRBJ2-7, with D maybe TRBD2 (5 bases). V dropped 7 bases and J dropped 2 bases, with 15 bases sitting between them. The CDR3 sequence is 14 residues long. Germline assignment: CDR1 ENHRY and CDR2 SYGVKD. CDR3 sequence: CAITSSGPTYEQYF. Here the CDR3 DNA reads TGTGCCATCACGTCGAGCGGCCCAACCTACGAGCAGTACTTC.

This chain uses TRBV12-3 or TRBV12-4 with TRBJ2-3, with 14 bases matching TRBD2. CDR3 size: 16 residues. V dropped 5 bases and J dropped 10; count of bases not matched to a gene: 11. The CDR3 bases are TGTGCCAGCAGTCCCCGACTAGCGGGGGGGCCTTGGGCGCAGTATTTT. Protein product: CASSPRLAGGPWAQYF.

This clonotype has at least ten counts. In nucleotides, the CDR3 is TGCGCCAGCAGCGTGGGGACAGGGCACGAGCAGTACTTC. This gives the protein CASSVGTGHEQYF. The chain couples TRBV5-1 to TRBJ2-7; TRBD1 aligns across 9 bases. V was pared by 4 bases and J by 5 bases, with 4 bases of the junction left unmatched. Germline V gene sequence: CDR1 SGHRS, CDR2 YFSETQ. The CDR3 runs to 13 residues.

This clonotype was counted many times. CDR3 in DNA: TGTGCCTGGAGTGACCGGGGAAGGTTGTTTTTT. As protein: CAWSDRGRLFF. The chain recombines TRBV30 with TRBJ2-2; D is possibly TRBD2 (5 bases). The CDR3 runs 11 residues. Germline loops: CDR1 GTSNPN, CDR2 SVGIG (reference sequence). V was cut by 1 base and J by 15 bases, with 12 bases left in between.

This clonotype was seen ten or more times. The chain couples TRBV2 to TRBJ1-1; D remains ambiguous. CDR1 SNHLY and CDR2 FYNNEI come from the germline V gene. Trimming cost V 3 bases and J 0 bases, with 11 bases left between them. CDR3 size: 15 residues. CDR3 in DNA: TGTGCCAGCAGTGAGGACCCGAAGGTGAACACTGAAGCTTTCTTT. Translated, it gives CASSEDPKVNTEAFF.

The chain couples TRBV30 to TRBJ1-6; the match to TRBD1 covers 7 bases. The CDR3 sequence is 19 residues long. The germline V gene encodes CDR1 GTSNPN and CDR2 SVGIG (reference sequence). Losses at the gene ends were 3 bases for V and 3 bases for J; bases not matched to a gene: 17. In DNA, the CDR3 is TGTGCCTGGAGCTCACCGCTAAACCTCAGGGGGTTCTATAATTCACCCCTCCACTTT. As protein: CAWSSPLNLRGFYNSPLHF.

J is TRBJ2-3 and V is TRBV7-3; D not certain. Germline CDR1 and CDR2: SGHTA and FQGTGA. The CDR3 runs 12 residues. The ends were cut back, 5 bases at V and 1 base at J, with 4 bases in the middle. The CDR3 sequence is CASSHGTDTQYF. As DNA, the CDR3 is TGTGCCAGCAGCCATGGCACAGATACGCAGTATTTT. The complete variable domain, with remaining parts taken from reference TRBV7-3 and TRBJ2-3, reads GAGVSQTPSNKVTEKGKYVELRCDPISGHTALYWYRQSLGQGPEFLIYFQGTGAADDSGLPNDRFFAVRPEGSVSTLKIQRTERGDSAVYLCASSHGTDTQYFGPGTRLTVL.

At least ten counts were recorded for this clonotype. This chain links TRBV11-2 with TRBJ2-7; D is perhaps TRBD2 (6 bases). CDR3 length: 16 residues. Germline V CDR1 and CDR2: SGHAT, FQNNGV. Trimming took 2 bases from V and 5 from J, leaving 19 bases between them. CDR3 in DNA: TGTGCCAGCAGCTTAAACTCGTTTACTAGCAACCACGAGCAGTACTTC. Translating gives CASSLNSFTSNHEQYF.

This clonotype was detected many times. The chain has TRBV20-1 and TRBJ1-2; TRBD1 aligns across 11 bases. Germline CDR1 DFQATT, CDR2 SNEGSKA (reference sequence). The CDR3 runs 15 residues. V trimming: 5 bases; J trimming: 5 bases; junction bases outside the gene matches: 10. The CDR3 sequence: CSASRTGGEPYGYTF. DNA of the CDR3: TGCAGTGCTTCTCGGACAGGGGGCGAACCGTATGGCTACACCTTC.

The sample holds a few counts of this clonotype. This rearrangement joins TRBV5-1 to TRBJ2-7; D is perhaps TRBD1 or TRBD2 (5 bases each). CDR3 size: 14 residues. Per the germline V gene, CDR1 is SGHRS and CDR2 is YFSETQ. Trimming pared 4 bases from V and 1 base from J, leaving 12 bases between. The CDR3 sequence is CASSEGWLSYEQYF. In DNA, the CDR3 is TGCGCCAGCAGCGAGGGGTGGCTTTCCTACGAGCAGTACTTC.